Below are 27 T cell receptor beta chains sequenced from a single sample in a study of cytomegalovirus exposure and HLA in healthy donors (dated by TCRdb to 2017 to 2019). Library preparation used the immunoSEQ multiplex PCR assay. For the multiplex PCR, a mixture combining 60 forward primers for TCR Vbeta segments and 13 reverse primers for TCR Jbeta segments was used. In its TCRdb copy, this immuneACCESS table keeps in-frame sequences only and misses some clones. Where compared with another copy, unresolved V genes explain less than half of these, and the others have no known cause. The sample table contains some 200,000 clones; only one count was recorded for 70% of them. Of the sample, 2.6% is held by the ten largest clones. Input material: PBMCs. The receptors originated from a man aged 40-49 years in good health and CMV-seropositive.

DNA of the CDR3: TGTGCCAGCAGCCAAGCAGGGGGGAGAACTGAAGCTTTCTTT. Residues: CASSQAGGRTEAFF. V is TRBV5-6 and J is TRBJ1-1; 7 bases align to TRBD1. The CDR3 runs 14 residues. Germline CDR1 and CDR2: SGHDT and YYEEEE. J lost 5 bases, V lost 4 bases, and 8 bases had no gene match.

The chain has TRBV19 and TRBJ1-2; D unclear. The CDR3 spans 14 residues. V lost 4 bases and J lost 3, with 12 bases in between. Per the germline V gene, CDR1 is LNHDA and CDR2 is SQIVND (reference sequence). CDR3 in amino acids: CASSRGRTDYGYTF. In DNA, the CDR3 is TGTGCCAGTAGTAGAGGGCGGACGGACTATGGCTACACCTTC.

Note on this clone: The junction differs from germline at one of its ends, possibly a read error. This chain links TRBV5-1 with TRBJ1-1; tentative D call: TRBD1 (5 bases). Germline CDR1 SGHRS, CDR2 YFSETQ. This CDR3 is built from 17 residues. The CDR3 spells CAGSLGGPGEMNTEAFF. The DNA of the CDR3 is TGCGCCGGCAGCTTGGGAGGCCCGGGGGAAATGAACACTGAAGCTTTCTTT.

V usage is TRBV7-8 and J usage is TRBJ2-7; 7 nucleotides align to TRBD1. The CDR3 is 15 residues long. V gave up 1 base and J gave up 0 bases; unmatched junction bases: 3. The germline gives CDR1 SGHVS, CDR2 FQNEAQ. DNA of the CDR3: TGTGCCAGCAGCTTAGGGGGACAGAACTCCTACGAGCAGTACTTC. The encoded protein is CASSLGGQNSYEQYF.

This clone has just a few counts. The chain employs TRBV7-2 and TRBJ2-2; perhaps TRBD2 as D (6 bases). This CDR3 is built from 15 residues. Trimming took 5 bases from V and 8 from J, leaving 18 bases between them. The germline V gene encodes CDR1 SGHTA and CDR2 FQGNSA. The CDR3 reads CASSRHGGSGGELFF. In DNA form, the CDR3 reads TGTGCCAGCAGCCGGCATGGAGGGTCGGGAGGGGAGCTGTTTTTT.

This rearrangement joins TRBV5-1 to TRBJ2-7; maybe TRBD1 (5 bases). The CDR3 extends over 14 amino acids. Germline lookup yields CDR1 SGHRS and CDR2 YFSETQ. Trimming took 0 bases from V and 3 from J, leaving 10 bases between them. The CDR3 loop is CASSLAPGFYEQYF. In DNA, the CDR3 is TGCGCCAGCAGCTTGGCCCCAGGGTTCTACGAGCAGTACTTC.

This clone was counted a few times. The rearrangement uses TRBV7-2 and TRBJ1-4; 7 bases are a match to TRBD1. The germline gives CDR1 SGHTA, CDR2 FQGNSA. The CDR3 loop spans 16 amino acids. V lost 6 bases, J lost 0 bases, and 7 bases stayed unmatched. The CDR3 is CASRTTGTPTNEKLFF. CDR3 bases: TGTGCCAGCAGGACGACAGGGACCCCAACTAATGAAAAACTGTTTTTT.

V is TRBV9 and J is TRBJ1-3, with no clear D. There are 15 residues in the CDR3. V was clipped by 0 bases and J by 3 bases, with 10 bases between them. CDR1 and CDR2 (germline): SGDLS, YYNGEE. CDR3 coding DNA: TGTGCCAGCAGCGTAGATGGTGCTAGTGGAAACACCATATATTTT. It translates to CASSVDGASGNTIYF.

This chain links TRBV20-1 with TRBJ1-3, with D unresolved. V gave up 5 bases and J gave up 3 bases, with 5 bases separating them. The germline gives CDR1 DFQATT, CDR2 SNEGSKA (reference sequence). The CDR3 covers 11 residues. This CDR3 is CSARDGNTIYF. In nucleotides, the CDR3 is TGCAGTGCTCGGGATGGAAACACCATATATTTT.

J is TRBJ1-1 and V is TRBV28; D remains unclear. V gave up 3 bases and J gave up 4 bases, with 9 bases separating them. Germline loops: CDR1 MDHEN, CDR2 SYDVKM. The CDR3 totals 13 residues. Here the CDR3 reads CASSFVGSTEAFF. CDR3 nucleotides: TGTGCCAGCAGTTTCGTGGGCAGCACTGAAGCTTTCTTT.

The CDR3 loop is CAASSEWLYEQYF. CDR3 DNA: TGTGCCGCAAGCAGCGAGTGGTTATACGAGCAGTACTTC. The rearrangement links TRBV6-1 to TRBJ2-7, with unresolved D. Germline values: CDR1 MNHNS, CDR2 SASEGT. The CDR3 loop spans 13 amino acids. Trimming took off 11 bases at V and 4 bases at J, with 18 bases between the two ends.

The V and J genes are TRBV4-1 and TRBJ2-3; 9 positions agree with TRBD1. V lost 3 bases to trimming and J lost 1 base; unmatched junction nucleotides: 2. This CDR3 region has 15 residues. CDR1 and CDR2 from the germline V gene are MGHRA and YSYEKL. The CDR3 region is CASSQGQGRTDTQYF. The CDR3 coding sequence is TGCGCCAGCAGCCAGGGACAGGGACGCACAGATACGCAGTATTTT.

This clone has just a few counts. The chain recombines TRBV27 with TRBJ1-3; D might be TRBD1 (5 bases). Trimming removed 6 bases at V and 1 base at J, with 13 bases between. The V gene's germline CDR1 is MNHEY and CDR2 SMNVEV (reference sequence). The CDR3 consists of 15 residues. CDR3 nucleotides: TGTGCCAGCAGCCCCTGGGGGGGGTCTGGAAACACCATATATTTT. The encoded protein is CASSPWGGSGNTIYF.

This clone was recorded a few times. The germline gene is not matched at one end of the junction; a read error may be the cause. This chain joins TRBV7-9 and TRBJ2-6, with D perhaps TRBD1 (5 bases). The CDR3 totals 17 residues. Germline CDR1 is SEHNR and CDR2 is FQNEAQ (reference sequence). In nucleotides, the CDR3 is TGTGCCAGCAGCCGCGGTCAGGTATTCTCTGGGGCCAACGTCCTGGCTTTC. Amino acid sequence: CASSRGQVFSGANVLAF. The full variable domain, with the rest looked up from reference TRBV7-9 and TRBJ2-6, is DTGVSQNPRHKITKRGQNVTFRCDPISEHNRLYWYRQTLGQGPEFLTYFQNEAQLEKSRLLSDRFSAERPKGSFSTLEIQRTEQGDSAMYLCASSRGQVFSGANVLAFGAGSRLTVL.

The chain has TRBV7-9 and TRBJ1-1; TRBD1 agrees at 7 bases. The germline V gene encodes CDR1 SEHNR and CDR2 FQNEAQ (reference sequence). CDR3 length equals 15 residues. V dropped 7 bases and J dropped 5; count of bases not matched to a gene: 13. The CDR3 region has the DNA TGTGCCAGCAAAACTTGGGACAGCCTGGTGACTGAAGCTTTCTTT. Its translation: CASKTWDSLVTEAFF. The full variable domain, completed using reference TRBV7-9 and TRBJ1-1, is DTGVSQNPRHKITKRGQNVTFRCDPISEHNRLYWYRQTLGQGPEFLTYFQNEAQLEKSRLLSDRFSAERPKGSFSTLEIQRTEQGDSAMYLCASKTWDSLVTEAFFGQGTRLTVV.

About this clone: The junction departs from the called germline gene at one end, perhaps through a read error. The chain carries TRBV7-9 and TRBJ2-7, with 8 bases that match TRBD1. This CDR3 region has 16 residues. CDR1 SEHNR and CDR2 FQNEAQ come from the germline V gene (reference sequence). The CDR3 region has the DNA TGTTCCAGCAGCTCTACTCACAGGGGGTTCTCCTACGAGCAGTACTTC. Protein: CSSSSTHRGFSYEQYF.

This rearrangement joins TRBV7-2 to TRBJ2-1, with 8 bases lining up with TRBD2. CDR1 SGHTA and CDR2 FQGNSA come from the germline V gene. The CDR3 runs 17 residues. V shed 2 bases and J 3 bases; nucleotides not matched to a gene: 9. The CDR3 spells CASSLPSGQPNYNEQFF. CDR3 nucleotides: TGTGCCAGCAGCTTACCTAGCGGGCAACCCAACTACAATGAGCAGTTCTTC.

The rearrangement uses TRBV18 and TRBJ1-2; 7 nucleotides match TRBD1. Trimming removed 3 bases from V and 2 bases from J; junction bases left unmatched: 6. The CDR3 length is 15 residues. The germline gives CDR1 KGHSH, CDR2 LQKENI. CDR3 DNA: TGTGCCAGCTCACCTGACAGGGCCCGGAACTATGGCTACACCTTC. The encoded protein is CASSPDRARNYGYTF.

The CDR3 loop is CASSLNSKETQYF. The CDR3 nucleotides read TGCGCCAGCAGCTTGAACAGTAAGGAGACCCAGTACTTC. This chain uses TRBV5-1 with TRBJ2-5; D not certain. This CDR3 is built from 13 residues. Trimming cost V 1 base and J 5 bases, with 9 bases left between them. Germline CDR1 reads SGHRS; CDR2 reads YFSETQ. The full variable domain, its missing parts supplied by reference TRBV5-1 and TRBJ2-5, is KAGVTQTPRYLIKTRGQQVTLSCSPISGHRSVSWYQQTPGQGLQFLFEYFSETQRNKGNFPGRFSGRQFSNSRSEMNVSTLELGDSALYLCASSLNSKETQYFGPGTRLLVL.

This clone was counted between two and nine times. At the DNA level, this CDR3 is encoded by other sequences in the same sample as well. The J gene is TRBJ1-2, the V gene TRBV5-1; 7 nucleotides match TRBD1. This CDR3 region has 15 residues. Losses at the gene ends were 0 bases for V and 0 bases for J; bases not matched to a gene: 2. The germline gives CDR1 SGHRS, CDR2 YFSETQ. CDR3 residues: CASSLGGTANYGYTF. The DNA of the CDR3 is TGCGCCAGCAGCTTGGGAGGGACAGCTAACTATGGCTACACCTTC.

The chain couples TRBV6-6 to TRBJ1-2; TRBD1 is a possible D gene (5 bases). The CDR3 totals 15 residues. The germline V gene encodes CDR1 MNHNY and CDR2 SVGAGI (reference sequence). The CDR3 DNA follows: TGTGCTACCAAAATGGGGGGTACTTATAACTATGGCTACACCTTC. This encodes CATKMGGTYNYGYTF.

The V and J genes are TRBV7-9 and TRBJ1-2, with TRBD1 as a possible D gene (5 bases). The CDR3 contains 15 residues. The V end lost 1 base, the J end lost 4 bases, and 13 bases lay between the germline ends. Per the germline V gene, CDR1 is SEHNR and CDR2 is FQNEAQ (reference sequence). CDR3 region: CASSLGYQGSYGYTF. CDR3 nucleotide sequence: TGTGCCAGCAGCTTAGGGTATCAGGGCTCCTATGGCTACACCTTC.

CDR3 protein: CASSPLTGKLGEQYF. CDR3 nucleotide sequence: TGTGCCAGCAGCCCCCTTACGGGTAAGCTTGGCGAGCAGTACTTC. The V call is TRBV11-2, the J call TRBJ2-5; D unclear. TRBJ2-7 explains the end of the DNA better; the J call may be wrong. CDR1 SGHAT and CDR2 FQNNGV come from the germline V gene. The CDR3 totals 15 residues.

The chain couples TRBV10-3 to TRBJ2-2; 7 bases align to TRBD1. The CDR3 extends over 14 amino acids. Trimming took 6 bases from V and 5 from J; bases not matched to a gene: 6. Germline V CDR1 and CDR2: ENHRY, SYGVKD. The CDR3 nucleotides are TGTGCCATCAGACCGACAGGGCAAACCGGGGAGCTGTTTTTT. Translation gives CAIRPTGQTGELFF.

This clone was detected only a few times. The chain links TRBV10-3 to TRBJ1-1, with TRBD1 matching 7 bases. CDR1 ENHRY and CDR2 SYGVKD come from the germline V gene. The junction had 3 bases not matched to a gene; V was cut back by 0 bases and J by 8 bases. This CDR3 is 13 amino acids long. CDR3 in DNA: TGTGCCATCAGTGAGTCACAGGGGCACGAAGCTTTCTTT. Its protein is CAISESQGHEAFF.

This sequence joins TRBV6-1 and TRBJ1-6; no clear D. Germline lookup yields CDR1 MNHNS and CDR2 SASEGT. Deletions cut 2 bases from V and 0 bases from J, with 8 bases between. This CDR3 spans 16 amino acids. The CDR3 DNA reads TGTGCCAGCAGTGAATTTTGGAGCTCCTATAATTCACCCCTCCACTTT. Its protein is CASSEFWSSYNSPLHF.

V is TRBV7-9 and J is TRBJ2-5; D is perhaps TRBD2 (6 bases). V lost 5 bases and J lost 2, with 15 bases in between. Germline CDR1 and CDR2: SEHNR and FQNEAQ (reference sequence). The CDR3 runs 15 residues. The CDR3 loop reads CASSHLGGFQETQYF. The CDR3 DNA is TGTGCCAGCAGCCACCTGGGGGGATTTCAAGAGACCCAGTACTTC.